Presented here are 18 T cell receptor beta chains from one specimen sequenced in a study of STAT5B mutations in CD4+ large granular lymphocyte leukemia. Repertoires were generated with immunoSEQ multiplex PCR, while TCRdb's copy carries only in-frame clones and drops some. The sample records roughly 36,000 clones, roughly 71% being singletons. Specimen: CD4+ T cells from blood buffy coats. These receptors all stem from a human donor in good health.

The CDR3 bases are TGTGCCAGCTCTAACACTGACAGGCGTGAAGCTTTCTTT. As protein: CASSNTDRREAFF. The chain recombines TRBV18 with TRBJ1-1, with TRBD1 as a possible D gene (6 bases). This CDR3 contains 13 residues. Germline CDR1 and CDR2: KGHSH and LQKENI. The ends were cut back, 6 bases at V and 7 bases at J, with 15 bases in the middle.

This clone has only a few counts. The DNA of the CDR3 is TGTGCCAGCAGCTTACTCAACAGGGGGCTTTCCTCAGATACGCAGTATTTT. Its protein product is CASSLLNRGLSSDTQYF. The V and J genes are TRBV7-3 and TRBJ2-3; 9 positions agree with TRBD1. Trimming at V came to 2 bases and at J to 4 bases, leaving 10 bases not matched to a gene. The CDR3 sequence is 17 residues long. Germline lookup yields CDR1 SGHTA and CDR2 FQGTGA.

The chain links TRBV7-9 to TRBJ2-2, with a weak D call TRBD2 (5 bases). CDR3 size: 11 residues. Trimming took 8 bases from V and 4 from J, leaving 5 bases between them. Germline V lookup: CDR1 SEHNR, CDR2 FQNEAQ (reference sequence). CDR3 protein: CASEGTGELFF. CDR3 nucleotide sequence: TGTGCCAGCGAGGGCACCGGGGAGCTGTTTTTT.

This rearrangement joins TRBV4-3 to TRBJ1-2; perhaps TRBD1 as D (5 bases). Trimming removed 0 bases at V and 12 bases at J, with 17 bases between. The germline V gene encodes CDR1 LGHNA and CDR2 YSLEER. The CDR3 covers 14 residues. The CDR3 loop is CASSQDIGAFSNTF. The CDR3, as DNA: TGCGCCAGCAGCCAAGATATAGGGGCCTTTTCAAACACCTTC.

The gene calls are TRBV10-3 and TRBJ2-3; no reliable D call. CDR3 size: 14 residues. The germline V and J ends were trimmed by 6 bases and 3 bases, with 13 bases remaining between them. CDR1 and CDR2 (germline): ENHRY, SYGVKD. This CDR3 reads CAIRPGFGTDTQYF. The DNA of the CDR3 is TGTGCCATCAGGCCGGGTTTTGGGACAGATACGCAGTATTTT.

The J gene is TRBJ2-7, the V gene TRBV19; D call uncertain. The V end lost 8 bases, the J end lost 4 bases, and 6 bases lay between the germline ends. This CDR3 comprises 10 residues. The germline gives CDR1 LNHDA, CDR2 SQIVND (reference sequence). CDR3 amino acids: CASGNYEQYF. In nucleotides, the CDR3 is TGTGCCAGTGGCAATTACGAGCAGTACTTC.

The sample holds one count of this clone. V gene TRBV15 combines with J gene TRBJ1-2; D not resolved. The CDR3 extends over 15 amino acids. V lost 5 bases and J 7 bases, leaving 20 bases between the germline ends. Germline V gene sequence: CDR1 LNHNV, CDR2 YYDKDF (reference sequence). CDR3 amino acids: CATSFSRTFGGGYTF. For the CDR3, the DNA is TGTGCCACCAGCTTCAGTAGGACTTTCGGCGGTGGCTACACCTTC.

This chain uses TRBV28 with TRBJ1-4; no clear D. This CDR3 comprises 14 residues. Trimming cost V 5 bases and J 8 bases, with 15 bases left between them. CDR1 and CDR2 from the germline V gene are MDHEN and SYDVKM. CDR3 coding DNA: TGTGCCAGCAGTCAATCCGCCCCCTCCGAAAAACTGTTTTTT. Its translation: CASSQSAPSEKLFF.

This clone was detected a few times. This chain joins TRBV30 and TRBJ1-2; possibly TRBD1 for D (5 bases). Trimming took off 3 bases at V and 2 bases at J, with 13 bases between the two ends. The CDR3 length is 14 residues. Germline loops: CDR1 GTSNPN, CDR2 SVGIG (reference sequence). In nucleotides, the CDR3 is TGTGCCTGGAGGGGGGAACATATAAACTATGGCTACACCTTC. Amino acid sequence: CAWRGEHINYGYTF.

V and J are TRBV19 and TRBJ1-2; D remains unclear. The CDR3 spans 15 residues. V was shortened by 5 bases and J by 4 bases, with 17 bases between the two germline ends. Germline V lookup: CDR1 LNHDA, CDR2 SQIVND (reference sequence). The CDR3 DNA is TGTGCCAGTAGTGCCGCAGTCCATCTAGGCTATGGCTACACCTTC. This codes for CASSAAVHLGYGYTF.

This clone was picked up a small number of times. This chain links TRBV30 with TRBJ1-5; TRBD1 matches at 9 bases. The V gene's germline CDR1 is GTSNPN and CDR2 SVGIG (reference sequence). The CDR3 spans 13 residues. Trimming cost V 1 base and J 6 bases; bases outside gene matches: 1. This chain's CDR3 is CAWSGQGGQPQHF. CDR3 DNA: TGTGCCTGGAGTGGACAGGGGGGTCAGCCCCAGCATTTT. The variable domain in full, completed from reference TRBV30 and TRBJ1-5, reads SQTIHQWPATLVQPVGSPLSLECTVEGTSNPNLYWYRQAAGRGLQLLFYSVGIGQISSEVPQNLSASRPQDRQFILSSKKLLLSDSGFYLCAWSGQGGQPQHFGDGTRLSIL.

This chain uses TRBV6-6 with TRBJ2-7; no clear D gene. V lost 6 bases and J lost 4, with 16 bases in between. The germline CDR1 and CDR2 sequences are MNHNY and SVGAGI (reference sequence). The CDR3 sequence is 14 residues long. CDR3 residues: CASRDSGVQYEQYF. Here the CDR3 DNA reads TGTGCCAGCAGAGACTCGGGTGTTCAATACGAGCAGTACTTC.

This chain links TRBV9 with TRBJ2-2; TRBD1 might be the D (6 bases). V was clipped by 6 bases and J by 6 bases, with 9 bases between them. Germline CDR1 and CDR2: SGDLS and YYNGEE. CDR3 length: 12 residues. The CDR3 region has the DNA TGTGCCAGCACTCCAGGGGCCGGGGAGCTGTTTTTT. Translation: CASTPGAGELFF.

This chain connects TRBV4-1 to TRBJ1-6; no definite D call. CDR3 length: 17 residues. The germline V gene encodes CDR1 MGHRA and CDR2 YSYEKL. Trimming took 0 bases from V and 2 from J, leaving 11 bases between them. In DNA, the CDR3 is TGCGCCAGCAGCCAAGACGTGGAGGAGGCCTATAATTCACCCCTCCACTTT. Translation: CASSQDVEEAYNSPLHF.

The CDR3 bases are TGTGCCAGCAGCGTAGGTCCAGGGTTCGCAGATACGCAGTATTTT. This gives the protein CASSVGPGFADTQYF. The rearrangement joins TRBV9 to TRBJ2-3, with D possibly matching TRBD1 (5 bases). Germline V gives CDR1 SGDLS, CDR2 YYNGEE. The CDR3 totals 15 residues. Between the trimmed V and J ends, which lost 0 bases and 4 bases, there was a span of 12 bases.

This chain connects TRBV18 to TRBJ2-7; D is undetermined. The CDR3 consists of 13 residues. V lost 6 bases to trimming and J lost 4 bases, with 13 bases between them. Germline CDR1 is KGHSH and CDR2 is LQKENI. The CDR3 DNA reads as TGTGCCAGCTCCCCGGGCGGAGTTTACGAGCAGTACTTC. Translating it yields CASSPGGVYEQYF.

The rearrangement joins TRBV2 to TRBJ2-7; D remains ambiguous. This CDR3 contains 13 residues. V lost 4 bases and J 6 bases, leaving 13 bases between the germline ends. The germline gives CDR1 SNHLY, CDR2 FYNNEI. CDR3 loop: CASSADRPLEQYF. The CDR3 DNA reads TGTGCCAGCAGTGCTGACCGACCTCTCGAGCAGTACTTC.

This clone was recorded only once. The chain employs TRBV7-2 and TRBJ2-7, with 10 bases lining up with TRBD2. This CDR3 has 15 amino acids. V was pared by 0 bases and J by 2 bases, with 1 base of the junction left unmatched. From germline, CDR1 is SGHTA and CDR2 FQGNSA. CDR3 bases: TGTGCCAGCAGCTTAGCAGCGGGGGGGCCCTACGAGCAGTACTTC. Translated: CASSLAAGGPYEQYF. Using reference TRBV7-2 and TRBJ2-7 for the parts outside the CDR3, the full variable domain is GAGVSQSPSNKVTEKGKDVELRCDPISGHTALYWYRQSLGQGLEFLIYFQGNSAPDKSGLPSDRFSAERTGGSVSTLTIQRTQQEDSAVYLCASSLAAGGPYEQYFGPGTRLTVT.